Sequencing of this T cell receptor beta chain was carried out in a study of Ad26.COV2.S vaccination and SARS-CoV-2 variants. Treatment defined: 19 received Ad26.COV2.S at low or high dose, single or two shots; several received placebo; per-sample allocation not given. The investigators took samples on day 63 after the first vaccine or placebo injection. The CDR3 extends over 14 amino acids. Looked up from germline, CDR1 is MNHEY and CDR2 is SVGEGT. Trimming removed 0 bases at V and 1 base at J, with 4 bases between. Repertoires were generated with immunoSEQ multiplex PCR, while TCRdb's copy carries only in-frame clones and drops some. The table has roughly 400,000 clones, 80% to 95% seen once.

Sequences were derived from peripheral blood, sampled in a trial of Ad26.COV2.S vaccine versus placebo. The sequence was obtained from a person aged 18-65 years who received the Ad26.COV2.S COVID-19 vaccine or a placebo. The V gene is TRBV6-2 or TRBV6-3, the J gene TRBJ2-1; D call uncertain. CDR3 DNA sequence: TGTGCCAGCAGTTACTCGTCTTCCTACAATGAGCAGTTCTTC. Amino acids: CASSYSSSYNEQFF.